This is a list of T cell receptor beta chains from one sample in a study of molecular identifiers for immune sequencing clone quantification. TCRdb re-called the PCR reads through MiXCR, storing one row per CDR3 protein. The sample includes about half a million distinct CDR3 sequences, 20% to 25% of them seen just once. Sequenced: naive CD8+ T cells from blood, with Jurkat cell RNA spiked in. Every receptor here comes from a human donor in good health. Some libraries in this study had Jurkat cell RNA spiked in. Both conserved end residues are part of each CDR3. A D gene is named only where the DNA matches it firmly. Size values are once, few and many counts, or a class for expanded clones, and some rows have none.

J gene,V gene,clone size,D gene,CDR3 DNA,CDR3 protein
TRBJ1-4,TRBV7-9,many,NA,TGTGCCAGCAGCTTGATGACAGCAACTAATGAAAAACTGTTTTTT,CASSLMTATNEKLFF
TRBJ1-5,TRBV7-8,NA,NA,TGTGCCAGCAGCATACAAGGCCCCCAGCCCCAGCATTTT,CASSIQGPQPQHF
TRBJ1-1,TRBV6-2/TRBV6-3,many,NA,TGTGCCAGCAGTTACAACGGTGAGAACACTGAAGCTTTCTTT,CASSYNGENTEAFF
TRBJ2-7,TRBV27,few,TRBD2,TGTGCCAGCAGTATCCGGGAGGCCTCCTACGAGCAGTACTTC,CASSIREASYEQYF
TRBJ1-5,TRBV6-6,NA,NA,TGTGCCAGCAGTTACGAGAGAGGGGGGGATCAGCCCCAGCATTTT,CASSYERGGDQPQHF
TRBJ1-5,TRBV7-2,many,TRBD1,TGTGCCAGCAGCCCCTCCGGGACAGGGGGCTATCAGCCCCAGCATTTT,CASSPSGTGGYQPQHF
TRBJ2-7,TRBV5-6,NA,NA,TGTGCCAGCGGCTTGACTCCGACAGATATGGAGCAGTACTTC,CASGLTPTDMEQYF
TRBJ2-7,TRBV12-3/TRBV12-4,NA,NA,TGTGCCAGCAGCCTAATCAGGGACGAGCAGTACTTC,CASSLIRDEQYF
TRBJ1-1,TRBV5-4,many,TRBD1,TGTGCCAGCAGCCCCGGACAGGCCGTAGAAGCTTTCTTT,CASSPGQAVEAFF
TRBJ1-1,TRBV20-1,NA,TRBD1,TGCAGTGCAACATACAGGGGTTCGAACACTGAAGCTTTCTTT,CSATYRGSNTEAFF
TRBJ1-5,TRBV28,few,NA,TGTGCCAGCAGTTTAAGGGGAGAAGCCAATCAGCCCCAGCATTTT,CASSLRGEANQPQHF
TRBJ2-5,TRBV7-9,many,NA,TGTGCCAGCAGCCGACGGGACAACCAAGAGACCCAGTACTTC,CASSRRDNQETQYF
TRBJ2-3,TRBV2,many,TRBD2,TGTGCCAGCACCCATCGGCCTAGCGGTAACACAGATACGCAGTATTTT,CASTHRPSGNTDTQYF
TRBJ1-5,TRBV28,few,TRBD1,TGTGCCAGCAGCCCTGGGACAGTCTATCAGCCCCAGCATTTT,CASSPGTVYQPQHF
TRBJ2-5,TRBV7-2,NA,TRBD2,TGTGCCAGCAGCTTAGGGGCGCTAGCGGGAGGTCAGACCCGGTACTTC,CASSLGALAGGQTRYF